This entry is about one T cell receptor (beta chain). It has no known antigen specificity. Qualities for individual bases were not recorded, and no much larger clone is one base off. One collaborating source in Seattle enrolled patients while the patients were actively infected and followed the patients over time throughout the course of disease. Each collaborating institution followed its own protocols to collect whole blood in K2EDTA tubes. For TCRbeta analysis, collaborator samples were shipped as frozen whole blood, as isolated PBMCs, or as DNA extracted from either sample type. Germline trimming: 2 bases from V, 0 bases from J; junction bases outside gene matches: 11. There are 18 amino acids in the CDR3, from cysteine to phenylalanine inclusive. The DNA shown is the 54-base CDR3, in frame from base 1. Via the germline V gene (reference sequence), CDR1 is SGHKS and CDR2 YYEKEE. The entry originates in a study of blood T cell repertoires in COVID-19 (dated by TCRdb to 2020 to 2022). For the study in its entirety: The collaborator samples originated in the United States, Italy and Spain and spanned the acute and convalescent phases of COVID-19. A de-identified subject ID, COVID-19 status, age in years and sex were almost always included in the sample metadata. The prospective study material was composed of cDNA or gDNA derived from T cells, B-cell-depleted T cells, or PBMCs. Where available, HLA class I and class II types were obtained from metadata supplied by the sample provider rather than from assay-based typing. Deeply sampled blood TCRbeta repertoires from subjects exposed to, actively infected with, or recovered from COVID-19 were included in the dataset. The samples were drawn from the first 160 participants of the ongoing ImmuneRACE study and from 1,254 subjects provided by 6 global collaborators. The repertoires were released in a freely available public database meant as a resource for research on the immune response to SARS-CoV-2.

On the study overall, not on this receptor specifically: The quantity of clinical and demographic metadata differed by source and by participant and was supplied without curation.

The immunoSEQ Assay, a bias-controlled multiplex PCR, was used to amplify TCRbeta CDR3 regions from genomic DNA. In the original analysis: The number of nucleated cells in each sample was estimated from the amplification of reference gene primers within the assay. Sequence reads were collapsed and filtered to measure the absolute abundance of every unique TCRbeta CDR3 rearrangement. For each sample, productive Simpson clonality was calculated as the square root of Simpson's diversity index across productive rearrangements. TCRdb took this table from immuneACCESS and kept in-frame rearrangements with V and J called. Such tables lack part of the clones; where checked against another copy, unresolved V genes explain under half of the gap, and the rest is unexplained. From that table come the V and J calls and clone size; the DNA was used to work out D and trimming. Within this sample are 130,000 to 150,000 clones, with 80% to 90% of them counted one time only. Jointly, the top ten make up roughly 8% of the sample.

The specimen sequenced was peripheral blood. The V gene is TRBV5-5 and the J gene is TRBJ2-1; the central 7 bases match TRBD2. This TCR came from a woman aged 55-69 years with COVID-19, enrolled during active disease. The nucleotide sequence reads as follows: TGTGCCAGCAGCTTAGGGAGGGTAGGTTTTAGCTCCTACAATGAGCAGTTCTTC. The resulting protein is CASSLGRVGFSSYNEQFF.